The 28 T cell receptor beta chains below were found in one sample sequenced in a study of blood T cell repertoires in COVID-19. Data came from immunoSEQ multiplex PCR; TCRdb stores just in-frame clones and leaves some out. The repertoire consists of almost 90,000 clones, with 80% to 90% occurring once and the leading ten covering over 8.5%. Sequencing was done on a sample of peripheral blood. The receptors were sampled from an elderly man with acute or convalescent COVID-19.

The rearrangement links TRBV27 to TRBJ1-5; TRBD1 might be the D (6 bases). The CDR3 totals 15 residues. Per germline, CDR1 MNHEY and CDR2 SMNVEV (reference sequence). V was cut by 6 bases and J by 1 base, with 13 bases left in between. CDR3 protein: CASRPQGNSNQPQHF. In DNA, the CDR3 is TGTGCCAGCAGACCGCAGGGGAACAGCAATCAGCCCCAGCATTTT.

The CDR3 spells CATSALSDRGGTGELFF. In DNA, the CDR3 is TGTGCCACCAGTGCCCTATCAGACAGGGGAGGAACCGGGGAGCTGTTTTTT. The rearrangement uses TRBV24-1 and TRBJ2-2; 8 positions match TRBD1. The CDR3 runs 17 residues. In germline, CDR1 is KGHDR, CDR2 SFDVKD. Trimming took 5 bases from V and 5 from J; bases not matched to a gene: 12.

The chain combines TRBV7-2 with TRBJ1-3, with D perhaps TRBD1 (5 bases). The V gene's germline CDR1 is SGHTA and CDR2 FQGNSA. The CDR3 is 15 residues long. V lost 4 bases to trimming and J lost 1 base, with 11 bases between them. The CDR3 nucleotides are TGTGCCAGCAGCTCTACAGGATCTTCTGGAAACACCATATATTTT. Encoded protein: CASSSTGSSGNTIYF.

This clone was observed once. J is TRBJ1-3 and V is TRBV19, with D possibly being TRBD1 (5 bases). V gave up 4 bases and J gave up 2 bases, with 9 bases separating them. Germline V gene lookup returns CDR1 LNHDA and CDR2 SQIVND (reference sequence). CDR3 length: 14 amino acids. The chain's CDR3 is CASSRRTTGNTIYF. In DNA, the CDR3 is TGTGCCAGTAGTAGGCGGACAACTGGAAACACCATATATTTT.

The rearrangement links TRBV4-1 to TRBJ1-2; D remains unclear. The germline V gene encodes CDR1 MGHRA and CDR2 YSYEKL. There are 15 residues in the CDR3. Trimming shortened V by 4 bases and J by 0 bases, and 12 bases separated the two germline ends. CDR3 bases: TGCGCCAGCAGCCCACCCGACATCCCTAACTATGGCTACACCTTC. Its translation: CASSPPDIPNYGYTF.

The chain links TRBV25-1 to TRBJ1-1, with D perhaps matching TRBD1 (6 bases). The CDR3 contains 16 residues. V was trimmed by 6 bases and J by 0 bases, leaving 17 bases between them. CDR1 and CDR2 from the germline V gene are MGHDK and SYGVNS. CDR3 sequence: CASRETRQDLNTEAFF. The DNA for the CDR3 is TGTGCCAGCAGAGAAACGCGACAGGACTTGAACACTGAAGCTTTCTTT.

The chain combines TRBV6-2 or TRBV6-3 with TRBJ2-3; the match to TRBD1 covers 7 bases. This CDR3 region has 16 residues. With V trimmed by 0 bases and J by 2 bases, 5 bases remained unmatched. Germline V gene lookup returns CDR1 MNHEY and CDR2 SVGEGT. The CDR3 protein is CASSYSGTENTDTQYF. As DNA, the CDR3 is TGTGCCAGCAGTTACTCGGGGACAGAGAACACAGATACGCAGTATTTT.

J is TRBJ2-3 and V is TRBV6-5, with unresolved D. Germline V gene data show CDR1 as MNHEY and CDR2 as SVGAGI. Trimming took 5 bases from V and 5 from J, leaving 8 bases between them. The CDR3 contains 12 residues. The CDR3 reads CASSRLGDTQYF. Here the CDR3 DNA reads TGTGCCAGCAGTCGACTGGGAGATACGCAGTATTTT.

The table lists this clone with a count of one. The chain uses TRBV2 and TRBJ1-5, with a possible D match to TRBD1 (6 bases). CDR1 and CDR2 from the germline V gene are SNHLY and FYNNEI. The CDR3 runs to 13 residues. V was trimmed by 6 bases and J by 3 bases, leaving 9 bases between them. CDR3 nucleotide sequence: TGTGCCAGCAGCCGGGACACCAATCAGCCCCAGCATTTT. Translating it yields CASSRDTNQPQHF.

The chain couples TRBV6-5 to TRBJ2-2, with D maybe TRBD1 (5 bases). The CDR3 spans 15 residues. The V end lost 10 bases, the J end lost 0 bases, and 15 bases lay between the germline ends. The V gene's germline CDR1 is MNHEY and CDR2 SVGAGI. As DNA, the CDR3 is TGTGCCACCCTCCGTGGGGCAGCGAACACCGGGGAGCTGTTTTTT. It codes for CATLRGAANTGELFF.

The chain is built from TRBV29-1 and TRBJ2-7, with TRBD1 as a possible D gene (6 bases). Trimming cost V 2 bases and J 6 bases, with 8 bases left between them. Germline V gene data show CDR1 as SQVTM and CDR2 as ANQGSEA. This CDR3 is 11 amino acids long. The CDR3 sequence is CSVETGSEQYF. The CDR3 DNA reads TGCAGCGTTGAAACAGGGTCCGAGCAGTACTTC.

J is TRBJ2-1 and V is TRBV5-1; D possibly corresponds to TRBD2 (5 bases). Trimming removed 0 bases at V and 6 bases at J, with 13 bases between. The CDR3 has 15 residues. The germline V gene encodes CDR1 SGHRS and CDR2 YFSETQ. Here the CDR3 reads CASSLGTQAFNEQFF. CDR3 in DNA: TGCGCCAGCAGCTTGGGGACTCAAGCTTTCAATGAGCAGTTCTTC.

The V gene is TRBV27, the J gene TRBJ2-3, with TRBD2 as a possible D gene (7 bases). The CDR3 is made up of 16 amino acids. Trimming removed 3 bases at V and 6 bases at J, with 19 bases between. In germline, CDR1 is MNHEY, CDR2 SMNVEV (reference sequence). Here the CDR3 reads CASSFVPYRGGDTQYF. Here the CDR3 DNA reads TGTGCCAGCAGTTTCGTACCATATAGGGGGGGGGATACGCAGTATTTT.

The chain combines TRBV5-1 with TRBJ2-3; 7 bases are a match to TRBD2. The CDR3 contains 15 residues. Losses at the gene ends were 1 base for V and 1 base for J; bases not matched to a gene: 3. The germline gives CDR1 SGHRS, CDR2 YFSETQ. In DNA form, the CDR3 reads TGCGCCAGCAGCTTGAAGGCGGGGGGCACAGATACGCAGTATTTT. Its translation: CASSLKAGGTDTQYF.

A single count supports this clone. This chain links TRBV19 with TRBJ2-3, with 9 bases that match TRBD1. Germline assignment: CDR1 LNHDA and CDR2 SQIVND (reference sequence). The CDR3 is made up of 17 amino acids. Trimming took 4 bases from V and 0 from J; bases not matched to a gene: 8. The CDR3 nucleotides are TGTGCCAGTAGTAACCTAGGGACAGGGCTTAGCACAGATACGCAGTATTTT. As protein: CASSNLGTGLSTDTQYF.

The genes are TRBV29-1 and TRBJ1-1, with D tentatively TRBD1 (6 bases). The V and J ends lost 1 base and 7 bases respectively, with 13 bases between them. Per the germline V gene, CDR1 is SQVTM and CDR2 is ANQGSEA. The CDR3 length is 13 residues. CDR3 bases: TGCAGCGTTGAAGGAGGGGCAGGGGATGAAGCTTTCTTT. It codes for CSVEGGAGDEAFF. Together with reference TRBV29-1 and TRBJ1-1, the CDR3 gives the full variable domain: SAVISQKPSRDICQRGTSLTIQCQVDSQVTMMFWYRQQPGQSLTLIATANQGSEATYESGFVIDKFPISRPNLTFSTLTVSNMSPEDSSIYLCSVEGGAGDEAFFGQGTRLTVV.

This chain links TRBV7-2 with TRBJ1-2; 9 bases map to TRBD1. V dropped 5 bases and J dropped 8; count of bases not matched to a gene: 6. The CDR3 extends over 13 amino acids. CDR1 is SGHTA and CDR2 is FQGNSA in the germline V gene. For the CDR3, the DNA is TGTGCCAGCAGCGGGGACAGGGCGACGGGCTACACCTTC. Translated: CASSGDRATGYTF.

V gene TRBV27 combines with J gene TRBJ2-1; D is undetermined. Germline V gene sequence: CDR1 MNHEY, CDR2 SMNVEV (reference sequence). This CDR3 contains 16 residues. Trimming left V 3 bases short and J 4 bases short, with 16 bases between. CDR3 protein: CASSLRMAVIYNEQFF. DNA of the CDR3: TGTGCCAGCAGTTTGAGAATGGCGGTAATTTACAATGAGCAGTTCTTC.

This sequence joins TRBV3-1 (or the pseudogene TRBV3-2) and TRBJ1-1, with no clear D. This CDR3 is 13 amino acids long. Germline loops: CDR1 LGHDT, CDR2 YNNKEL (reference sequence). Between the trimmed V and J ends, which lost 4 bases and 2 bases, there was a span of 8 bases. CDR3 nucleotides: TGTGCCAGCAGCCGGTACAGAAACACTGAAGCTTTCTTT. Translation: CASSRYRNTEAFF.

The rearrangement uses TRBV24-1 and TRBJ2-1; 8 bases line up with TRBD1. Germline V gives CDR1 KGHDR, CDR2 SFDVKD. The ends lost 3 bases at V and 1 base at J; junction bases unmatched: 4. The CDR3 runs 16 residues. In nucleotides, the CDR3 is TGTGCCACCAGTGATCGCCAGGGGGCGTCCTACAATGAGCAGTTCTTC. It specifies CATSDRQGASYNEQFF.

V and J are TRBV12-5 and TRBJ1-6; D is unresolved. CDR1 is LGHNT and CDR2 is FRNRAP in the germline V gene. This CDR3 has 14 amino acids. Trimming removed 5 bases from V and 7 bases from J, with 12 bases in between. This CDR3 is CASGPGSSNSPLHF. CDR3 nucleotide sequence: TGTGCTAGTGGTCCGGGGTCCTCAAATTCACCCCTCCACTTT.

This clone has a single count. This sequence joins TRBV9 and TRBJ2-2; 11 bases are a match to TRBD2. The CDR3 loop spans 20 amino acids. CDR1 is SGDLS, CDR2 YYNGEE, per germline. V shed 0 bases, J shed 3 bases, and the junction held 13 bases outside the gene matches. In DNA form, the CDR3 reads TGTGCCAGCAGCGTAGAGGCGGTGTCACTAGCGGGGGCCGACACCGGGGAGCTGTTTTTT. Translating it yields CASSVEAVSLAGADTGELFF.

CDR3 residues: CASSPRTGSSKEQYF. The CDR3 DNA sequence: TGTGCCAGCAGCCCTCGGACAGGGTCATCCAAGGAGCAGTACTTC. The gene calls are TRBV7-3 and TRBJ2-7, with 8 bases aligning to TRBD1. This CDR3 is built from 15 residues. The junction had 13 bases not matched to a gene; V was cut back by 5 bases and J by 7 bases. Germline CDR1 and CDR2: SGHTA and FQGTGA.

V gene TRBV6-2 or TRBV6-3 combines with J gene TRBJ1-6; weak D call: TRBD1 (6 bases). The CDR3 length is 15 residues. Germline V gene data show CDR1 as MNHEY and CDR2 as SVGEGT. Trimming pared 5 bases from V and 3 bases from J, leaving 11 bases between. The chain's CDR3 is CASSSRDNYNSPLHF. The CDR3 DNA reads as TGTGCCAGCAGTAGCCGGGACAACTATAATTCACCCCTCCACTTT.

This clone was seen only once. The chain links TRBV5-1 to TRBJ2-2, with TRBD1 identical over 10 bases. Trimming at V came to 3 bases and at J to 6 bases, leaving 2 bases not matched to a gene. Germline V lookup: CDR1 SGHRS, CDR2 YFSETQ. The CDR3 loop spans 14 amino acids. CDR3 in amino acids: CASSSGQGSGELFF. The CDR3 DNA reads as TGCGCCAGCAGCTCGGGACAGGGGTCCGGGGAGCTGTTTTTT.

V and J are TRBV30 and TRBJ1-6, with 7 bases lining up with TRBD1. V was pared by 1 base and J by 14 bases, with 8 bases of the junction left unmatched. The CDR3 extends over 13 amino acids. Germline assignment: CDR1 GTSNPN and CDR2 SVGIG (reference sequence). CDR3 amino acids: CAWSGQGSGTLHF. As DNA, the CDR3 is TGTGCCTGGAGTGGACAGGGCTCTGGGACCCTCCACTTT.

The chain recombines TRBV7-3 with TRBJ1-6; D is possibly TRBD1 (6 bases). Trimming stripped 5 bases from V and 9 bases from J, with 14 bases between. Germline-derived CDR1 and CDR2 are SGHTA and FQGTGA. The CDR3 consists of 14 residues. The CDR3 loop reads CASSLGTRFSPLHF. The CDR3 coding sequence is TGTGCCAGCAGCCTAGGGACACGTTTTTCACCCCTCCACTTT.

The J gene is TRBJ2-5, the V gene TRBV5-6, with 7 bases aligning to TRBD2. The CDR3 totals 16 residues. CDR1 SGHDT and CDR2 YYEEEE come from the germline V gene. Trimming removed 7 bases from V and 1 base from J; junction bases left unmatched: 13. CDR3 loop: CASVFFDGGFQETQYF. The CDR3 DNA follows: TGTGCCAGCGTATTTTTCGACGGGGGGTTCCAAGAGACCCAGTACTTC.